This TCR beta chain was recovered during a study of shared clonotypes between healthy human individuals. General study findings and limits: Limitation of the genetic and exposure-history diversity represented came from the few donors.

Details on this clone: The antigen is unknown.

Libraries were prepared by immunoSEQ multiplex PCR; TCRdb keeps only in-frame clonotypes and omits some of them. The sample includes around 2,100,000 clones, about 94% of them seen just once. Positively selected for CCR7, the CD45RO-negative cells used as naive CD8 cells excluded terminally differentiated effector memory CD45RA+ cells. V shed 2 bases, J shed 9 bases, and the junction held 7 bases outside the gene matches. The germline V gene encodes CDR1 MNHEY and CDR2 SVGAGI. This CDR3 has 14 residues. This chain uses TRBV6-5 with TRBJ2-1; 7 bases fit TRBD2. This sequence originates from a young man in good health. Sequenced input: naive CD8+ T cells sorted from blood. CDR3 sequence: CASSYAGELGEQFF. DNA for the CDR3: TGTGCCAGCAGTTACGCGGGGGAGCTTGGTGAGCAGTTCTTC.